Below, 21 T cell receptor beta chains from the same sample are listed, as sequenced in a study of T cell clones after liver transplantation. These TCRs' antigens remain unknown. TCRbeta sequences of proliferating CFSE-low MLR cells were labeled alloreactive. Profiling relied on immunoSEQ multiplex PCR, and the TCRdb table lists in-frame clones only, not all of them. The sample includes about 2,900 clones, 20% to 25% of them seen just once. Sample: CD4+ T cells from PBMCs cultured with third-party cells. The source of these receptors is a human patient who received a liver transplant. Some T cells may possibly be graft donor cells.

V gene TRBV6-5 combines with J gene TRBJ2-1; D ambiguous. Germline CDR1 is MNHEY and CDR2 is SVGAGI. Trimming shortened V by 0 bases and J by 7 bases, and 13 bases separated the two germline ends. CDR3 length equals 15 residues. The CDR3 bases are TGTGCCAGCAGTTACTCACAAAGATTTGGGAATGAGCAGTTCTTC. This encodes CASSYSQRFGNEQFF.

This clone is classed as medium-sized (0.01 to 0.1%). The chain joins TRBV11-1 to TRBJ2-2, with 7 bases that match TRBD1. The junction had 3 bases not matched to a gene; V was cut back by 8 bases and J by 0 bases. Germline CDR1 reads SGHAT; CDR2 reads FQDESV (reference sequence). CDR3 size: 14 residues. The DNA for the CDR3 is TGTGCCAGCCAGACAGGGACGAACACCGGGGAGCTGTTTTTT. It yields the protein CASQTGTNTGELFF.

This chain connects TRBV6-8 to TRBJ2-1; no definite D call. Germline assignment: CDR1 MNHGY and CDR2 SAAAGT. The V gene lost 4 bases and the J gene lost 13 bases, with 11 bases spanning the gap. The CDR3 is 11 amino acids. As DNA, the CDR3 is TGTGCCAGCAGTTTGAGAGGCTTTCAGTTCTTC. Amino acids: CASSLRGFQFF.

This clone was observed a few times. The rearrangement uses TRBV6-9 and TRBJ1-2; D ambiguous. This CDR3 comprises 15 residues. V was trimmed by 3 bases and J by 0 bases, leaving 11 bases between them. CDR1 and CDR2 (germline): MNHGY, SVAAGI. CDR3 DNA sequence: TGTGCCAGCAGTTACTCTCTAGGGTCTAACTATGGCTACACCTTC. This translates into CASSYSLGSNYGYTF.

By share of the sample, this clone is large. The J gene is TRBJ2-4, the V gene TRBV19; TRBD2 aligns across 9 bases. CDR3 length: 14 residues. Germline trimming cut 5 bases from V and 4 bases from J; bases unmatched to any gene: 3. CDR1 is LNHDA and CDR2 is SQIVND in the germline V gene (reference sequence). The CDR3: CASSRGRDKNIQYF. CDR3 in DNA: TGTGCCAGTAGTCGCGGGAGGGATAAAAACATTCAGTACTTC.

The chain uses TRBV4-1 and TRBJ2-2; a possible D gene is TRBD1 (5 bases). The CDR3 is made up of 15 amino acids. CDR1 and CDR2 (germline): MGHRA, YSYEKL. V lost 1 base and J lost 4, with 10 bases in between. The CDR3 DNA reads as TGCGCCAGCAGCCAAGTGAACAGGCTCACCGGGGAGCTGTTTTTT. This translates into CASSQVNRLTGELFF.

This chain uses TRBV7-2 with TRBJ2-3, with 8 positions matching TRBD2. The length of the CDR3 is 18 residues. V trimming: 0 bases; J trimming: 5 bases; junction bases outside the gene matches: 13. Germline CDR1 SGHTA, CDR2 FQGNSA. The CDR3 is CASSLARISGGPQDTQYF. The CDR3 nucleotides are TGTGCCAGCAGCTTAGCGCGTATCTCGGGGGGGCCGCAAGATACGCAGTATTTT.

A word on this clone: It differs at one base from a far larger clone, so likely a read error. V and J are TRBV5-4 and TRBJ2-2; 7 bases fit TRBD1. CDR3 size: 16 residues. From germline, CDR1 is SGHNT and CDR2 YYREEE (reference sequence). CDR3 in DNA: TGTGCCAGCAGCTTGGAAAGGGGGCGCGTTTCCGGGGAGCTGGTTTTT. It is translated as CASSLERGRVSGELVF.

This clone was counted between two and nine times. This chain joins TRBV30 and TRBJ1-2, with a weak D call TRBD1 (6 bases). The CDR3 spans 16 residues. Germline loops: CDR1 GTSNPN, CDR2 SVGIG (reference sequence). The V gene lost 2 bases and the J gene lost 0 bases, with 16 bases spanning the gap. DNA of the CDR3: TGTGCCTGGAGTAGGGGGGCCTTGGTAGCTAACTATGGCTACACCTTC. Translating it yields CAWSRGALVANYGYTF.

This clone is judged large. The chain joins TRBV23-1 to TRBJ1-3, with D possibly TRBD1 on 6 matching bases. TRBV23-1 is reported as an ORF; its role is uncertain. This CDR3 has 15 residues. Trimming took 4 bases from V and 2 from J, leaving 12 bases between them. Here the CDR3 reads CASSPQDSPGNTIYF. The CDR3, as DNA: TGCGCCAGCAGTCCCCAGGACAGCCCTGGAAACACCATATATTTT.

This chain links TRBV21-1 with TRBJ1-4. TRBV21-1 is a listed pseudogene. This CDR3 spans 18 amino acids. The CDR3 reads CASRHNLGYKVHNEKLFF. CDR3 sequence (DNA): TGTGCCAGCAGACACAACTTAGGCTACAAGGTGCATAATGAAAAACTGTTTTTT.

Judged by abundance, this clone is medium-sized. The DNA for the CDR3 is TGCGCCAGCAGATCCCTGAGCTCTGGAAACACCATATATTTT. It codes for CASRSLSSGNTIYF. V gene TRBV5-1 combines with J gene TRBJ1-3, with no clear D. Germline CDR1 and CDR2: SGHRS and YFSETQ. V dropped 5 bases and J dropped 0 bases, with 9 bases sitting between them. CDR3 size: 14 residues.

This clone was counted a few times. The chain uses TRBV6-6 and TRBJ2-5, with a possible D match to TRBD1 (5 bases). The CDR3 extends over 13 amino acids. CDR1 and CDR2 (germline): MNHNY, SVGAGI (reference sequence). The V end was cut by 6 bases, the J end by 3 bases, with 11 bases between. CDR3 loop: CASSRQPKETQYF. The CDR3 DNA sequence: TGTGCCAGCAGCCGACAGCCGAAAGAGACCCAGTACTTC.

The rearrangement joins TRBV6-1 to TRBJ1-2; no definite D call. V gave up 7 bases and J gave up 8 bases, with 17 bases separating them. Germline assignment: CDR1 MNHNS and CDR2 SASEGT. The CDR3 totals 13 residues. The CDR3 here is CASNPGNRGGYTF. The CDR3 region has the DNA TGTGCCAGCAACCCGGGAAACCGAGGGGGCTACACCTTC.

V and J are TRBV19 and TRBJ2-7, with TRBD2 identical over 8 bases. The CDR3 spans 15 residues. Germline trimming cut 1 base from V and 2 bases from J; bases unmatched to any gene: 4. CDR1 and CDR2 (germline): LNHDA, SQIVND (reference sequence). The CDR3 DNA reads TGTGCCAGTAGTATAGGAGGAGCGGGAGCCTACGAGCAGTACTTC. Its translation: CASSIGGAGAYEQYF.

V usage is TRBV27 and J usage is TRBJ2-1; tentatively, D is TRBD2 (6 bases). V was cut by 5 bases and J by 14 bases, with 16 bases left in between. From germline, CDR1 is MNHEY and CDR2 SMNVEV (reference sequence). The CDR3 contains 12 residues. The CDR3 DNA is TGTGCCAGCAGTCACAACCCATGGGGGGAGTTCTTC. As protein: CASSHNPWGEFF.

Sample share makes this clone large (0.1 to 1%). The CDR3 nucleotides read TGTGCCAGCAGCTCCACCGGGGCCTCCACCGGGGAGCTGTTTTTT. Its protein product is CASSSTGASTGELFF. V is TRBV7-6 and J is TRBJ2-2; D may match TRBD1 or TRBD2 (5 bases each). V was pared by 4 bases and J by 4 bases, with 13 bases between. CDR3 length: 15 residues. Germline V gene lookup returns CDR1 SGHVS and CDR2 FNYEAQ.

The chain is built from TRBV15 and TRBJ1-2, with 9 bases identical to TRBD1. The ends lost 3 bases at V and 6 bases at J; junction bases unmatched: 11. The CDR3 is 16 amino acids. Looked up from germline, CDR1 is LNHNV and CDR2 is YYDKDF (reference sequence). The CDR3 nucleotides are TGTGCCACCAGCAGCCTTCCCGGGACAGGGAAAGATGGCTACACCTTC. This gives the protein CATSSLPGTGKDGYTF.

This clone showed up just a few times. The CDR3 nucleotides are TGTGCCAGCATTCACAGAATCGGCGAAGCTTTCTTT. This gives the protein CASIHRIGEAFF. The chain employs TRBV2 and TRBJ1-1; unclear D gene. Trimming stripped 7 bases from V and 8 bases from J, with 14 bases between. CDR3 length: 12 amino acids. Germline-derived CDR1 and CDR2 are SNHLY and FYNNEI.

The V gene is TRBV5-1, the J gene TRBJ2-5; 11 bases agree with TRBD2. Germline CDR1 SGHRS, CDR2 YFSETQ. The length of the CDR3 is 16 residues. The ends lost 1 base at V and 1 base at J; junction bases unmatched: 3. The CDR3 spells CASSLTSGGPQETQYF. Written as DNA, the CDR3 is TGCGCCAGCAGCTTGACTAGCGGGGGACCCCAAGAGACCCAGTACTTC.

There are a few counts of this clone. The CDR3 nucleotides read TGTGCCAGCAACTTAGACGGAGCAACTAATGAAAAACTGTTTTTT. This gives the protein CASNLDGATNEKLFF. V and J are TRBV6-1 and TRBJ1-4; D gene uncertain. Trimming stripped 7 bases from V and 0 bases from J, with 12 bases between. Per germline, CDR1 MNHNS and CDR2 SASEGT. CDR3 length: 15 amino acids.